A single sample gave rise to the 26 T cell receptor beta chains below, sequenced in a study of vaccination effects on CD4 cells after COVID-19. CD4+ T cells were isolated after less than 13 days of culture. The vaccine given was either BNT162b2 or mRNA-1273, in two doses. Produced via immunoSEQ multiplex PCR; TCRdb's table is partial and in-frame only. The profile shows more than 60,000 clones, 74% of them singletons. Their target antigens are unknown. Sequencing used CD4+ T cells from PBMCs cultured without peptide, obtained after COVID-19 vaccination. Receptor source: a human donor who received a COVID-19 vaccine.

This clone was seen just once. The chain combines TRBV28 with TRBJ1-2; no clear D. With 3 bases removed from V and 3 bases from J, the gap between germline ends came to 14 bases. CDR3 length: 15 residues. CDR1 and CDR2 (germline): MDHEN, SYDVKM. The CDR3 DNA follows: TGTGCCAGCAGTTTGAGTGCGGGAAAGGACTATGGCTACACCTTC. This sequence encodes CASSLSAGKDYGYTF.

The chain employs TRBV6-4 and TRBJ1-2; a possible D gene is TRBD1 (5 bases). This CDR3 comprises 15 residues. Germline V lookup: CDR1 MRHNA, CDR2 SNTAGT. The ends were cut back, 0 bases at V and 0 bases at J, with 8 bases in the middle. CDR3 amino acids: CASSDSPGTNYGYTF. The CDR3 DNA reads TGTGCCAGCAGTGACTCGCCAGGGACTAACTATGGCTACACCTTC.

This chain joins TRBV28 and TRBJ2-5; D is tentatively TRBD1 or TRBD2 (6 bases each). The CDR3 spans 14 residues. Looked up from germline, CDR1 is MDHEN and CDR2 is SYDVKM. V lost 6 bases to trimming and J lost 5 bases, with 16 bases between them. Here the CDR3 DNA reads TGTGCCAGCAGCCACTCGGGGGCGGGCGAGACCCAGTACTTC. Encoded protein: CASSHSGAGETQYF.

V and J are TRBV2 and TRBJ2-5; no reliable D call. V dropped 2 bases and J dropped 5 bases, with 6 bases sitting between them. Germline V lookup: CDR1 SNHLY, CDR2 FYNNEI. This CDR3 region has 12 residues. The CDR3 spells CASSELTETQYF. The CDR3 nucleotides read TGTGCCAGCAGTGAATTAACGGAGACCCAGTACTTC.

The J gene is TRBJ1-5, the V gene TRBV7-2; D is undetermined. This CDR3 region has 13 residues. Germline CDR1 and CDR2: SGHTA and FQGNSA. With 2 bases removed from V and 5 bases from J, the gap between germline ends came to 7 bases. CDR3 loop: CASSLQWDQPQHF. CDR3 nucleotide sequence: TGTGCCAGCAGCTTACAATGGGATCAGCCCCAGCATTTT.

The chain combines TRBV2 with TRBJ2-1; D gene ambiguous. This CDR3 is built from 14 residues. Trimming shortened V by 3 bases and J by 8 bases, and 14 bases separated the two germline ends. Germline V gene lookup returns CDR1 SNHLY and CDR2 FYNNEI. The DNA of the CDR3 is TGTGCCAGCAGTGACGCTTCGGGTTGGGATGAGCAGTTCTTC. It translates to CASSDASGWDEQFF.

This chain uses TRBV5-1 with TRBJ2-3; D is perhaps TRBD1 (5 bases). V lost 0 bases and J lost 3, with 8 bases in between. Germline CDR1 SGHRS, CDR2 YFSETQ. This CDR3 has 14 residues. CDR3 nucleotides: TGCGCCAGCAGCTTGGACAGGCCAACAGATACGCAGTATTTT. It is translated as CASSLDRPTDTQYF.

The chain has TRBV3-1 (or the pseudogene TRBV3-2) and TRBJ2-2, with 8 bases identical to TRBD1. There are 14 residues in the CDR3. CDR1 is LGHDT, CDR2 YNNKEL, per germline (reference sequence). V lost 5 bases and J lost 5; bases outside the gene matches: 4. This CDR3 is CASSSRQGTGELFF. Here the CDR3 DNA reads TGTGCCAGCAGCTCCCGACAGGGGACCGGGGAGCTGTTTTTT.

For the CDR3, the DNA is TGTGCCAGCAGCTTAATGGGGGCTTTATCAACTGAAGCTTTCTTT. Protein product: CASSLMGALSTEAFF. The chain couples TRBV7-8 to TRBJ1-1; perhaps TRBD1 as D (6 bases). This CDR3 has 15 residues. Trimming stripped 2 bases from V and 5 bases from J, with 15 bases between. CDR1 and CDR2 (germline): SGHVS, FQNEAQ.

The rearrangement joins TRBV7-9 to TRBJ1-5; D is undetermined. Germline V gives CDR1 SEHNR, CDR2 FQNEAQ (reference sequence). V was cut by 2 bases and J by 5 bases, with 16 bases left in between. The CDR3 runs to 16 residues. For the CDR3, the DNA is TGTGCCAGCAGCTTATTCCTAGGCGGCGGGGATCAGCCCCAGCATTTT. Translated: CASSLFLGGGDQPQHF.

The genes are TRBV30 and TRBJ2-7; D possibly corresponds to TRBD2 (5 bases). Germline V gives CDR1 GTSNPN, CDR2 SVGIG (reference sequence). The CDR3 spans 14 residues. V was trimmed by 0 bases and J by 5 bases, leaving 14 bases between them. The CDR3 loop reads CAWSVEGSDHEQYV. The CDR3 nucleotides are TGTGCCTGGAGTGTCGAAGGGAGCGACCACGAGCAGTACGTC.

The chain combines TRBV2 with TRBJ2-2, with D unclear. Trimming took 4 bases from V and 3 from J, leaving 9 bases between them. CDR3 size: 14 residues. Germline V gives CDR1 SNHLY, CDR2 FYNNEI. CDR3 sequence: CASSVTSDTGELFF. For the CDR3, the DNA is TGTGCCAGCAGTGTAACGTCGGACACCGGGGAGCTGTTTTTT. Based on the CDR3 plus reference TRBV2 and TRBJ2-2, the full variable domain is EPEVTQTPSHQVTQMGQEVILRCVPISNHLYFYWYRQILGQKVEFLVSFYNNEISEKSEIFDDQFSVERPDGSNFTLKIRSTKLEDSAMYFCASSVTSDTGELFFGEGSRLTVL.

This chain joins TRBV28 and TRBJ2-7, with 8 bases fitting TRBD1. Germline values: CDR1 MDHEN, CDR2 SYDVKM. V shed 8 bases and J 4 bases; nucleotides not matched to a gene: 16. The CDR3 runs 16 residues. The CDR3 loop reads CASGSLDRGLRYEQYV. In DNA, the CDR3 is TGTGCCAGCGGGAGCTTAGACAGGGGATTAAGGTACGAGCAGTACGTC.

This chain joins TRBV5-6 and TRBJ2-7; D ambiguous. CDR3 size: 13 residues. The germline gives CDR1 SGHDT, CDR2 YYEEEE. V lost 0 bases, J lost 0 bases, and 4 bases lay in between. The CDR3, as DNA: TGTGCCAGCAGCTTGGGGTTCTCCTACGAGCAGTACGTC. Translated: CASSLGFSYEQYV.

This chain connects TRBV5-1 to TRBJ2-6; 8 nucleotides agree with TRBD2. V gave up 4 bases and J gave up 0 bases; unmatched junction bases: 3. The CDR3 spans 16 residues. The germline V gene encodes CDR1 SGHRS and CDR2 YFSETQ. The CDR3 sequence is CASSPREVSGANVLTF. CDR3 in DNA: TGCGCCAGCAGCCCGCGGGAGGTCTCTGGGGCCAACGTCCTGACTTTC. Filled out from reference TRBV5-1 and TRBJ2-6, the complete variable domain reads KAGVTQTPRYLIKTRGQQVTLSCSPISGHRSVSWYQQTPGQGLQFLFEYFSETQRNKGNFPGRFSGRQFSNSRSEMNVSTLELGDSALYLCASSPREVSGANVLTFGAGSRLTVL.

The chain carries TRBV30 and TRBJ2-1; 10 nucleotides align to TRBD2. V lost 3 bases, J lost 0 bases, and 14 bases stayed unmatched. The CDR3 runs to 19 residues. The germline gives CDR1 GTSNPN, CDR2 SVGIG (reference sequence). The chain's CDR3 is CAWRTPPSGGKYSYNEQFF. The CDR3 DNA reads TGTGCCTGGAGAACCCCACCTAGCGGGGGAAAGTACTCCTACAATGAGCAGTTCTTC.

The chain links TRBV24-1 to TRBJ1-6, with D perhaps TRBD1 (6 bases). The CDR3 runs 16 residues. Per germline, CDR1 KGHDR and CDR2 SFDVKD. The V end was cut by 4 bases, the J end by 6 bases, with 15 bases between. This CDR3 is CATSDPRDTGNSPLHF. CDR3 coding DNA: TGTGCCACCAGTGACCCCCGGGACACGGGTAATTCACCCCTCCACTTT.

The chain couples TRBV4-2 to TRBJ2-5, with 11 bases fitting TRBD2. Germline V gene sequence: CDR1 LGHNA, CDR2 YNFKEQ. This CDR3 comprises 17 residues. V was clipped by 1 base and J by 0 bases; unmatched bases: 4. The CDR3 sequence is CASSQGLAGKNQETQYF. The CDR3 region has the DNA TGTGCCAGCAGCCAAGGACTAGCGGGGAAGAACCAAGAGACCCAGTACTTC.

The chain is built from TRBV5-1 and TRBJ2-2; TRBD1 matches 9 bases. CDR3 length: 14 residues. Looked up from germline, CDR1 is SGHRS and CDR2 is YFSETQ. V shed 4 bases and J 4 bases; nucleotides not matched to a gene: 2. The CDR3 DNA reads TGCGCCAGCAGCCGGGACAGGGCCACCGGGGAGCTGTTTTTT. Its protein is CASSRDRATGELFF.

This chain joins TRBV5-4 and TRBJ1-2; 9 nucleotides align to TRBD1. Germline CDR1 reads SGHNT; CDR2 reads YYREEE (reference sequence). The CDR3 consists of 15 residues. V was pared by 1 base and J by 2 bases, with 3 bases of the junction left unmatched. CDR3 in amino acids: CASSLSTGGNYGYTF. Written as DNA, the CDR3 is TGTGCCAGCAGCTTGTCGACAGGGGGAAACTATGGCTACACCTTC.

The chain joins TRBV6-1 to TRBJ1-2, with D possibly matching TRBD1 (6 bases). Germline lookup yields CDR1 MNHNS and CDR2 SASEGT. This CDR3 has 17 amino acids. V was cut by 4 bases and J by 1 base, with 19 bases left in between. The CDR3 loop is CASSGTTGAGVNYGYTF. CDR3 in DNA: TGTGCCAGCAGTGGAACGACGGGGGCAGGGGTTAACTATGGCTACACCTTC.

V is TRBV5-6 and J is TRBJ1-1; 7 positions agree with TRBD1. The V gene's germline CDR1 is SGHDT and CDR2 YYEEEE. CDR3 length: 15 amino acids. With V trimmed by 4 bases and J by 3 bases, 9 bases remained unmatched. CDR3 nucleotides: TGTGCCAGCAGCGATAGGGGGCGGGGGGACACTGAAGCTTTCTTT. Translation: CASSDRGRGDTEAFF.

The chain employs TRBV6-2 or TRBV6-3 and TRBJ1-5; D gene uncertain. The ends were cut back, 2 bases at V and 6 bases at J, with 8 bases in the middle. This CDR3 has 13 residues. Germline V gives CDR1 MNHEY, CDR2 SVGEGT. The CDR3 spells CASSYIGVQPQHF. The CDR3 nucleotides are TGTGCCAGCAGTTACATCGGGGTTCAGCCCCAGCATTTT.

The V call is TRBV28, the J call TRBJ1-2; D call uncertain. The germline CDR1 and CDR2 sequences are MDHEN and SYDVKM. This CDR3 is built from 11 residues. V lost 8 bases to trimming and J lost 3 bases, with 7 bases between them. The DNA of the CDR3 is TGTGCCAGCCAGTTATACTATGGCTACACCTTC. This translates into CASQLYYGYTF.

The V gene is TRBV5-1, the J gene TRBJ2-5, with TRBD1 matching over 9 bases. The CDR3 covers 15 residues. Per the germline V gene, CDR1 is SGHRS and CDR2 is YFSETQ. With 4 bases clipped from V and 5 bases from J, the junction kept 9 bases outside the gene matches. In DNA form, the CDR3 reads TGCGCCAGCAGCAAAGGGACAGGGTTGATGGAGACCCAGTACTTC. Translating gives CASSKGTGLMETQYF.

This clone has more than one count but fewer than ten. The chain couples TRBV19 to TRBJ1-2, with D hard to call. Germline CDR1 is LNHDA and CDR2 is SQIVND (reference sequence). V was trimmed by 5 bases and J by 8 bases, leaving 12 bases between them. The CDR3 contains 12 residues. CDR3 sequence (DNA): TGTGCCAGTAGTTCGTACGGGTACGGCTACACCTTC. Its translation is CASSSYGYGYTF.